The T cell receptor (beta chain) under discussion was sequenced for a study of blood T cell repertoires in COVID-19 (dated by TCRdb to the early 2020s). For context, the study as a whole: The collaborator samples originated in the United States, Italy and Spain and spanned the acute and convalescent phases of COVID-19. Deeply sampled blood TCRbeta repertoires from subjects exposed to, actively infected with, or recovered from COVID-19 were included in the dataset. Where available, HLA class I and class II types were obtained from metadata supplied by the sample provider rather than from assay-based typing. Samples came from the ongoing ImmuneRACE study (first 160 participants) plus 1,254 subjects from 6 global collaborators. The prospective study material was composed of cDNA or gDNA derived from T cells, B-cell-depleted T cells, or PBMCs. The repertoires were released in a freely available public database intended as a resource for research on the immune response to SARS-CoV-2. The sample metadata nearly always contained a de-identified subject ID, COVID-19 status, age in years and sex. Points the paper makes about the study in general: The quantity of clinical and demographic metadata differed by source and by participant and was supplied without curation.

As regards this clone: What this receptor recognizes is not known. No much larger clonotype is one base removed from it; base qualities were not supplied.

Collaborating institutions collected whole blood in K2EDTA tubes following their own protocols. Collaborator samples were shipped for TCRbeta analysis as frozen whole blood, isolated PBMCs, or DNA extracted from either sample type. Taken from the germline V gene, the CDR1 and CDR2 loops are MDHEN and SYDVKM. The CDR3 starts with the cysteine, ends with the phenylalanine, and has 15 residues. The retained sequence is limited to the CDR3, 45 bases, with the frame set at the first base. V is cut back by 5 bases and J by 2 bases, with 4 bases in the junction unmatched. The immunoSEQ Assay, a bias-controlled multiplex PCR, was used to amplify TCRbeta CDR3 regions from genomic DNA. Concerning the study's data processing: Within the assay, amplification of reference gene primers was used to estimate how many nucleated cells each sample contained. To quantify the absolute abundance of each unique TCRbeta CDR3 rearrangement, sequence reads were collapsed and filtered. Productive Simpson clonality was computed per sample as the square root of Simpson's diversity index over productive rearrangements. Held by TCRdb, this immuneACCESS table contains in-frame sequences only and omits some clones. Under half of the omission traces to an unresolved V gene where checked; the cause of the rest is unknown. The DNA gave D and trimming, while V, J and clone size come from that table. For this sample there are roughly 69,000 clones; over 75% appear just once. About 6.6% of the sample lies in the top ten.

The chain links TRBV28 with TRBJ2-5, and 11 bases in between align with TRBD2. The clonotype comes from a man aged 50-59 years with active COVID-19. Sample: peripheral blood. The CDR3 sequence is CASSDTSGSQETQYF. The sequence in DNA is TGTGCCAGCAGTGATACTAGCGGGAGTCAAGAGACCCAGTACTTC. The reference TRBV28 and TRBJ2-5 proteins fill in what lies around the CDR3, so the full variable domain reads DVKVTQSSRYLVKRTGEKVFLECVQDMDHENMFWYRQDPGLGLRLIYFSYDVKMKEKGDIPEGYSVSREKKERFSLILESASTNQTSMYLCASSDTSGSQETQYFGPGTRLLVL.